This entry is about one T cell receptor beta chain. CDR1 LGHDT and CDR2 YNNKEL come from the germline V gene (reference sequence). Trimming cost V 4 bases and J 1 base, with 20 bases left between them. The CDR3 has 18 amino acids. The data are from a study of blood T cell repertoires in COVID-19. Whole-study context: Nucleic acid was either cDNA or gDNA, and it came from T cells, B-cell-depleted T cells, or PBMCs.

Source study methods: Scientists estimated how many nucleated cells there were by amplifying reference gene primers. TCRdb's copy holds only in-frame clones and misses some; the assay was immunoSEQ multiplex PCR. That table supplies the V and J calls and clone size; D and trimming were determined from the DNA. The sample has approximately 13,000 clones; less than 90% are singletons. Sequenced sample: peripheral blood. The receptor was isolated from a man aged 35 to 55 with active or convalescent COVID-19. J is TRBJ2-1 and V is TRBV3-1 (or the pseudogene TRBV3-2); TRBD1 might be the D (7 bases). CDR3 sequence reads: CASSPTYPSGGSYNEQFF. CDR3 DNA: TGTGCCAGCAGCCCCACTTATCCCTCAGGGGGGTCCTACAATGAGCAGTTCTTC.